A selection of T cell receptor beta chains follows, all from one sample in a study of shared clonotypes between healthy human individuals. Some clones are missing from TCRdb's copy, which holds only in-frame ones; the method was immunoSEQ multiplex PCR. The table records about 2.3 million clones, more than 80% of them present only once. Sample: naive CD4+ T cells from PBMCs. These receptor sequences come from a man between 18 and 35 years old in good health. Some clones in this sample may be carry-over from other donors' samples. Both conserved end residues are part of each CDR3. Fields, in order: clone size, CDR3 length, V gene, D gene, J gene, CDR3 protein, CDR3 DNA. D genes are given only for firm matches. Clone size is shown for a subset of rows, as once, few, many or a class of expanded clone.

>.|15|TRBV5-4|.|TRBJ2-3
CASSGVRGGSDTQYF
TGTGCCAGCAGCGGGGTACGAGGGGGGTCAGATACGCAGTATTTT
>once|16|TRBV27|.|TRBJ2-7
CASSLSRAGDFYEQYF
TGTGCCAGCAGTTTATCGAGGGCAGGGGACTTTTACGAGCAGTACTTC
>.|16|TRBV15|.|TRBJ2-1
CATSRVRGVVSNEQFF
TGTGCCACCAGCAGAGTAAGAGGGGTGGTGAGCAATGAGCAGTTCTTC
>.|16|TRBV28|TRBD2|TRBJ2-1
CASSLGRVAGDHEQFF
TGTGCCAGCAGTTTAGGAAGGGTAGCGGGAGACCATGAGCAGTTCTTC
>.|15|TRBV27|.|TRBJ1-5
CASSARGRGDQPQHF
TGTGCCAGCAGTGCCCGGGGGAGGGGCGATCAGCCCCAGCATTTT
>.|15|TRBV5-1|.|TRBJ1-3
CASSLGGFSGNTIYF
TGCGCCAGCAGCTTGGGAGGGTTCTCTGGAAACACCATATATTTT
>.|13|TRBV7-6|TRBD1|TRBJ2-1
CASSRGGPNEQFF
TGTGCCAGCAGCCGAGGGGGCCCCAATGAGCAGTTCTTC
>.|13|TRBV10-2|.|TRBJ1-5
CASRVGGNQPQHF
TGCGCCAGCAGAGTAGGGGGCAATCAGCCCCAGCATTTT
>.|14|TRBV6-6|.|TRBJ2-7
CASSYSASSYEQYF
TGTGCCAGCAGTTACTCGGCCAGCTCCTACGAGCAGTACTTC
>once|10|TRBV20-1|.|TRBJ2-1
CSASNVEQFF
TGCAGTGCTAGTAACGTTGAGCAGTTCTTC
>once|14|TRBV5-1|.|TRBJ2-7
CASSIRTDSYEQYF
TGCGCCAGCAGCATCCGGACAGATAGTTACGAGCAGTACTTC
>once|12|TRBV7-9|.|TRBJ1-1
CASSPVQAEAFF
TGTGCCAGCAGCCCAGTGCAGGCTGAAGCTTTCTTT
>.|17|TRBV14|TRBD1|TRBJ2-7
CASSRTWDRGYVHEQYF
TGTGCCAGCAGCCGCACTTGGGACAGGGGGTACGTACACGAGCAGTACTTC